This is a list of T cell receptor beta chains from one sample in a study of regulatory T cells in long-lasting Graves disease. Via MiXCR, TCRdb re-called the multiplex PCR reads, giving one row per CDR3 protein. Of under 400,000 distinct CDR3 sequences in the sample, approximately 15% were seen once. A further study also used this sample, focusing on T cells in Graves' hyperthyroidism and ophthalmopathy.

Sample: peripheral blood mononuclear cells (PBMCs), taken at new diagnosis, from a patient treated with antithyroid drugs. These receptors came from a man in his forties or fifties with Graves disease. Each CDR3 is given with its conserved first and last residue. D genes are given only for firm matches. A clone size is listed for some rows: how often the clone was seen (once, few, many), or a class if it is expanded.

DNA: TGCGCCAGCAGCCAAGATCAGGAGGGGAAAGCTTTCTTT; CDR3: CASSQDQEGKAFF; D: NA; V: TRBV4-1; size: many; J: TRBJ1-1
DNA: TGTGCCAGCAGCCAAAGGATCCCATCCCCAGGGGTTACAGATACGCAGTATTTT; CDR3: CASSQRIPSPGVTDTQYF; D: NA; V: TRBV3-1; size: NA; J: TRBJ2-3
DNA: TGTGCCAGCAGCTCGACGGGACAGGGACGGGAGGCGAACATTCAGTACTTC; CDR3: CASSSTGQGREANIQYF; D: TRBD1; V: TRBV7-6; size: few; J: TRBJ2-4
DNA: TGTGCCAGCACAGACAGGAACACTGAAGCTTTCTTT; CDR3: CASTDRNTEAFF; D: NA; V: TRBV6-2/TRBV6-3; size: many; J: TRBJ1-1
DNA: TGTGCCAGCAGCCCAAGGGTAACTGGGTTACGGGAGCAGTACTTC; CDR3: CASSPRVTGLREQYF; D: NA; V: TRBV11-1; size: many; J: TRBJ2-7
DNA: TGTGCCAGCAGCTTGGGTGCGGGCACTGAAGCTTTCTTT; CDR3: CASSLGAGTEAFF; D: NA; V: TRBV7-9; size: many; J: TRBJ1-1
DNA: TGTGCCACCAGTGAACAAAGACTCACCGGACGACTCAATGAGCAGTTCTTC; CDR3: CATSEQRLTGRLNEQFF; D: NA; V: TRBV24-1; size: many; J: TRBJ2-1
DNA: TGTGCCAGCATTGGCGGTCTCCATCAGCCCCAGCATTTT; CDR3: CASIGGLHQPQHF; D: NA; V: TRBV28; size: many; J: TRBJ1-5
DNA: TGCAGTGCCACGCCAGGGGGAGGCTATGGCTACACCTTC; CDR3: CSATPGGGYGYTF; D: TRBD1; V: TRBV20-1; size: NA; J: TRBJ1-2
DNA: TGTGCCAGCAGTTACTCGGGTTTTGTGCATGAGCAGTTCTTC; CDR3: CASSYSGFVHEQFF; D: NA; V: TRBV6-2/TRBV6-3; size: many; J: TRBJ2-1
DNA: TGTGCCATCAGGACAGGGAGCGAGCAGTACTTC; CDR3: CAIRTGSEQYF; D: TRBD1; V: TRBV10-3; size: NA; J: TRBJ2-7
DNA: NA; CDR3: CGWAEGAKAEASF; D: NA; V: TRBV30; size: NA; J: TRBJ1-1
DNA: TGTGCCAGCAGTTTCAGGGTACCCGGGGAGCTGTTTTTT; CDR3: CASSFRVPGELFF; D: NA; V: TRBV28; size: NA; J: TRBJ2-2
DNA: TGTGCCAGCAGCCTTTCGGGGGGCAATTACGAGCAGTACTTC; CDR3: CASSLSGGNYEQYF; D: NA; V: TRBV3-1; size: few; J: TRBJ2-7
DNA: TGTGCCAGCTCAACCAGCCCCCCAGGGACTAACTATGGCTACACCTTC; CDR3: CASSTSPPGTNYGYTF; D: NA; V: TRBV18; size: NA; J: TRBJ1-2
DNA: TGTGCCAGCAGCTTATTGCGGGGCACAGATACGCAGTATTTT; CDR3: CASSLLRGTDTQYF; D: NA; V: TRBV11-2; size: many; J: TRBJ2-3
DNA: TGTGCCAGCAGCTTGGGGGGAGCTCCAGAAGCTTTCTTT; CDR3: CASSLGGAPEAFF; D: NA; V: TRBV5-4; size: NA; J: TRBJ1-1
DNA: TGTGCCAGCAGCGCAACGTCCGGGGCTTCAGGCGGCTACACCTTC; CDR3: CASSATSGASGGYTF; D: NA; V: TRBV7-3; size: NA; J: TRBJ1-2
DNA: TGTGCCAGCAGCTTACTGGATGTGGGGGGTGGCTACACCTTC; CDR3: CASSLLDVGGGYTF; D: NA; V: TRBV7-2; size: many; J: TRBJ1-2
DNA: TGTGCCAGCAGTTTATCGATTTCCCGTATGAACTCCTATAATTCACCCCTCCACTTT; CDR3: CASSLSISRMNSYNSPLHF; D: NA; V: TRBV27; size: many; J: TRBJ1-6
DNA: TGCAGTGCTAGAGACCCGGGACAGGGACTACAAGAGACCCAGTACTTC; CDR3: CSARDPGQGLQETQYF; D: TRBD1; V: TRBV20-1; size: many; J: TRBJ2-5
DNA: TGTGCCAGCTCACCATCGCAAGGGAGTCGGGAGACCCAGTACTTC; CDR3: CASSPSQGSRETQYF; D: NA; V: TRBV18; size: many; J: TRBJ2-5